These 6 T cell receptor beta chains originate from one sample sequenced in a study of shared clonotypes between healthy human individuals. Measured with immunoSEQ multiplex PCR; TCRdb has only the in-frame clones, and not every one. The sample records about 1.1 million clones, around 78% being singletons. The specimen was memory CD4+ T cells from PBMCs. The subset denotes: CD45RA-negative fraction. These receptors were collected from a man aged 18-30 years in good health. Some clones in this sample may be carry-over from other donors' samples.

For this clone: Other DNA sequences from this sample encode an identical CDR3 as well. V is TRBV7-3 and J is TRBJ1-5, with 7 nucleotides matching TRBD1. The ends lost 5 bases at V and 4 bases at J; junction bases unmatched: 2. The germline V gene encodes CDR1 SGHTA and CDR2 FQGTGA. This CDR3 is 13 amino acids long. The CDR3 protein is CASSPDRNQPQHF. The CDR3 nucleotides are TGTGCCAGCAGCCCGGACAGGAATCAGCCCCAGCATTTT.

V and J are TRBV19 and TRBJ1-5; D is unclear. The CDR3 sequence is 15 residues long. Per germline, CDR1 LNHDA and CDR2 SQIVND (reference sequence). V was pared by 1 base and J by 2 bases, with 9 bases between. CDR3 sequence (DNA): TGTGCCAGTAGTATAGTCAGGACGGGCAATCAGCCCCAGCATTTT. It translates to CASSIVRTGNQPQHF. Drawing the rest from reference TRBV19 and TRBJ1-5, the complete variable domain is DGGITQSPKYLFRKEGQNVTLSCEQNLNHDAMYWYRQDPGQGLRLIYYSQIVNDFQKGDIAEGYSVSREKKESFPLTVTSAQKNPTAFYLCASSIVRTGNQPQHFGDGTRLSIL.

The genes are TRBV4-3 and TRBJ2-2; possibly TRBD2 for D (7 bases). The V end was cut by 4 bases, the J end by 4 bases, with 13 bases between. Germline CDR1 LGHNA, CDR2 YSLEER. The length of the CDR3 is 15 residues. The CDR3 protein is CASSPRGGPTGELFF. The DNA for the CDR3 is TGCGCCAGCAGCCCAAGGGGGGGCCCCACCGGGGAGCTGTTTTTT.

With respect to this clone: A far more abundant clone sits one base away, making this likely a read error. The DNA for the CDR3 is TGTGCCAGCAGCTTATCTCAGGGAAACACCATATATTTT. As protein: CASSLSQGNTIYF. V is TRBV7-3 and J is TRBJ1-3, with no clear D. Germline CDR1 and CDR2: SGHTA and FQGTGA. This CDR3 comprises 13 residues. Deletions cut 2 bases from V and 4 bases from J, with 6 bases between.

The genes are TRBV12-1 and TRBJ2-1; the DNA was not used to check the table's D call, TRBD1. TRBV12-1 is a documented pseudogene. CDR3 length equals 15 residues. The CDR3, as DNA: TGTGCCAGCACTACGCACAGGGAAGTGTCGAATGAGCAGTTCTTC. This translates into CASTTHREVSNEQFF.

The genes are TRBV28 and TRBJ1-2, with D hard to call. Germline V gene lookup returns CDR1 MDHEN and CDR2 SYDVKM. V lost 2 bases and J 5 bases, leaving 9 bases between the germline ends. CDR3 length: 13 amino acids. The CDR3: CASSLKLGYGYTF. The CDR3 bases are TGTGCCAGCAGTTTAAAGTTGGGTTATGGCTACACCTTC.